The next 2 T cell receptor beta chains were all read from a single sample in a study of lymphopenia after photon versus proton radiotherapy. TCRdb's table, derived via immunoSEQ multiplex PCR, lists solely in-frame clones and lacks some. The table has more than 80,000 clones, approximately 82% seen once; the top ten hold around 1.5%. This specimen consisted of peripheral blood, obtained from a patient treated with proton-based radiotherapy. The receptors were sampled from a man aged 55 to 69 with pancreatic cancer.

The chain is built from TRBV18 and TRBJ1-1; D unresolved. The germline V gene encodes CDR1 KGHSH and CDR2 LQKENI. Between the trimmed V and J ends, which lost 5 bases and 1 base, there was a span of 8 bases. This CDR3 contains 13 residues. The DNA for the CDR3 is TGTGCCAGCTCAACCGCCACGAACACTGAAGCTTTCTTT. Encoded protein: CASSTATNTEAFF.

This chain uses TRBV28 with TRBJ2-5; no reliable D call. Deletions cut 5 bases from V and 9 bases from J, with 10 bases between. The CDR3 extends over 11 amino acids. CDR1 is MDHEN, CDR2 SYDVKM, per germline. Here the CDR3 DNA reads TGTGCCAGCAGTAACTCACGGGCCCAGTACTTC. This gives the protein CASSNSRAQYF.